The 29 T cell receptor beta chains in this list originate from one sample, sequenced in a study of T cells in Graves' hyperthyroidism and ophthalmopathy. Amplification targeted TCR beta CDR3 regions from RNA transcripts. HTBI primers drove first-round RT-PCR of the TCR CDR3. MiXCR was run by TCRdb on the multiplex PCR reads, yielding one entry per CDR3 protein. The sample holds under 400,000 distinct CDR3 sequences; 15% to 20% are singletons and the top ten take around 15%. Sequencing was performed on blood. These TCRs come from a woman between 40 and 50 years old with Graves' ophthalmopathy.

There are a few counts of this clonotype. The chain couples TRBV3-1 to TRBJ2-7; a possible D gene is TRBD2 (6 bases). The CDR3 has 14 amino acids. Germline loops: CDR1 LGHDT, CDR2 YNNKEL (reference sequence). The ends were cut back, 3 bases at V and 5 bases at J, with 14 bases in the middle. CDR3 sequence (DNA): TGTGCCAGCAGCCATACCGGGAGAATCGACGAGCAGTACTTC. The encoded protein is CASSHTGRIDEQYF.

This clonotype was detected ten times or more. The V call is TRBV29-1, the J call TRBJ2-7; 14 bases map to TRBD2. Germline CDR1 SQVTM, CDR2 ANQGSEA. CDR3 length: 15 amino acids. J gave up 2 bases and V 6 bases, and 6 bases lay outside the gene matches. The CDR3 here is CSVRGTSGGTYEQYF. The CDR3 bases are TGCAGCGTCCGGGGGACTAGCGGGGGAACCTACGAGCAGTACTTC.

The sample holds many counts of this clonotype. The chain has TRBV2 and TRBJ2-5; TRBD1 agrees at 9 bases. Germline loops: CDR1 SNHLY, CDR2 FYNNEI. The junction had 8 bases not matched to a gene; V was cut back by 5 bases and J by 4 bases. The CDR3 has 15 residues. The CDR3 loop reads CASSRDREWTETQYF. CDR3 DNA sequence: TGTGCCAGCAGTCGGGACAGGGAGTGGACAGAGACCCAGTACTTC.

This clonotype was counted ten times or more. This chain joins TRBV29-1 and TRBJ1-1, with D possibly matching TRBD1 (5 bases). Trimming shortened V by 7 bases and J by 7 bases, and 13 bases separated the two germline ends. The CDR3 sequence is 11 residues long. Germline V lookup: CDR1 SQVTM, CDR2 ANQGSEA. The CDR3 DNA reads as TGCAGCGCGCAGGGTCTGGGTGAAGCTTTCTTT. As protein: CSAQGLGEAFF. Variable domain in full (rest from reference TRBV29-1 and TRBJ1-1): SAVISQKPSRDICQRGTSLTIQCQVDSQVTMMFWYRQQPGQSLTLIATANQGSEATYESGFVIDKFPISRPNLTFSTLTVSNMSPEDSSIYLCSAQGLGEAFFGQGTRLTVV.

This clonotype was observed at least ten times. V is TRBV6-5 and J is TRBJ1-1, with no clear D. This CDR3 comprises 14 residues. The ends were cut back, 2 bases at V and 4 bases at J, with 11 bases in the middle. CDR1 is MNHEY, CDR2 SVGAGI, per germline. CDR3 sequence reads: CASSYAPEVTEAFF. DNA of the CDR3: TGTGCCAGCAGTTACGCACCAGAGGTCACTGAAGCTTTCTTT.

This clonotype was observed at least ten times. The chain is built from TRBV20-1 and TRBJ2-5; 15 nucleotides match TRBD2. Germline V gene lookup returns CDR1 DFQATT and CDR2 SNEGSKA (reference sequence). The CDR3 totals 16 residues. The J segment lost 7 bases and the V segment lost 0 bases, leaving 6 bases of the junction unmatched. This chain's CDR3 is CSARDGGTSGRRTQYF. The CDR3 DNA is TGCAGTGCTAGAGATGGCGGGACTAGCGGGAGGAGGACCCAGTACTTC.

This clonotype was observed at least ten times. Given a much more abundant clone one base away, this may be a read error. V is TRBV6-1 and J is TRBJ2-5; 7 positions match TRBD2. Per germline, CDR1 MNHNS and CDR2 SASEGT. After removal of 6 bases from V and 4 bases from J, the junction contained 8 bases not matched to a gene. This CDR3 is 14 amino acids long. CDR3 region: CASRGPAGTETQYF. CDR3 nucleotide sequence: TGTGCCAGCAGGGGACCAGCGGGAACAGAGACCCAGTACTTC.

In its sample, this clonotype was seen many times. The genes are TRBV7-2 and TRBJ2-7, with a weak D call TRBD1 (5 bases). The germline gives CDR1 SGHTA, CDR2 FQGNSA. V lost 0 bases and J 6 bases, leaving 12 bases between the germline ends. CDR3 length equals 14 residues. The CDR3 DNA follows: TGTGCCAGCAGCTTAGCACTCAGGGTTGCCGAGCAGTACTTC. Encoded protein: CASSLALRVAEQYF.

The sample holds many counts of this clonotype. CDR3 sequence reads: CASRFTGRVGKTEAFF. The CDR3 DNA reads TGTGCCAGCAGATTTACCGGGAGAGTGGGAAAGACTGAAGCTTTCTTT. V and J are TRBV6-2 or TRBV6-3 and TRBJ1-1; D uncertain. The V gene's germline CDR1 is MNHEY and CDR2 SVGEGT. The V gene lost 6 bases and the J gene lost 5 bases, with 22 bases spanning the gap. This CDR3 has 16 residues.

The table lists this clonotype with many counts. The J gene is TRBJ2-7, the V gene TRBV27; 7 nucleotides line up with TRBD1. CDR3 size: 13 residues. Germline CDR1 MNHEY, CDR2 SMNVEV (reference sequence). Unmatched junction bases numbered 7, after V lost 5 bases and J lost 6 bases. The CDR3 is CASSLTGRVEQYF. As DNA, the CDR3 is TGTGCCAGCAGTCTGACAGGGCGAGTCGAGCAGTACTTC.

This clonotype has ten or more counts. V and J are TRBV9 and TRBJ1-5; D ambiguous. Trimming pared 0 bases from V and 7 bases from J, leaving 8 bases between. The CDR3 extends over 13 amino acids. Germline CDR1 is SGDLS and CDR2 is YYNGEE. CDR3 sequence (DNA): TGTGCCAGCAGCGTAGACGGAAGACAGCCCCAGCATTTT. Translation: CASSVDGRQPQHF.

This clonotype was counted at least ten times. V is TRBV28 and J is TRBJ2-5; 9 bases match TRBD1. Trimming removed 5 bases from V and 5 bases from J; junction bases left unmatched: 6. The germline CDR1 and CDR2 sequences are MDHEN and SYDVKM. There are 14 residues in the CDR3. The CDR3 nucleotides read TGTGCCAGCAGTGATGACAGGGGGATGGAGACCCAGTACTTC. The encoded protein is CASSDDRGMETQYF.

This clonotype was seen at least ten times. The chain carries TRBV20-1 and TRBJ2-2; perhaps TRBD2 as D (5 bases). V was pared by 6 bases and J by 4 bases, with 9 bases between. This CDR3 has 12 amino acids. Germline CDR1 reads DFQATT; CDR2 reads SNEGSKA (reference sequence). CDR3 in DNA: TGCAGTGCAACGGGGTTCACCGGGGAGCTGTTTTTT. Translated, it gives CSATGFTGELFF.

This clonotype was seen ten or more times. V and J are TRBV11-2 and TRBJ2-3; D may be TRBD2 (5 bases). Germline CDR1 SGHAT, CDR2 FQNNGV. The V end lost 5 bases, the J end lost 0 bases, and 18 bases lay between the germline ends. This CDR3 has 17 amino acids. The CDR3 here is CASSTRKSTLSTDTQYF. In nucleotides, the CDR3 is TGTGCCAGCAGCACTAGAAAGAGTACTCTAAGCACAGATACGCAGTATTTT.

This clonotype was recorded many times. The chain has TRBV7-9 and TRBJ2-7; D unclear. V lost 1 base, J lost 0 bases, and 7 bases lay in between. CDR1 SEHNR and CDR2 FQNEAQ come from the germline V gene (reference sequence). The CDR3 totals 14 residues. The CDR3 sequence is CASSLDVYSYEQYF. The CDR3 DNA sequence: TGTGCCAGCAGCTTAGATGTATACTCCTACGAGCAGTACTTC.

The chain couples TRBV29-1 to TRBJ2-5, with D perhaps TRBD1 (5 bases). This CDR3 spans 13 amino acids. The germline V gene encodes CDR1 SQVTM and CDR2 ANQGSEA. V lost 5 bases, J lost 1 base, and 11 bases lay in between. The CDR3 region has the DNA TGCAGCGTTATATTCAGGGTCCAAGAGACCCAGTACTTC. It encodes CSVIFRVQETQYF.

This clonotype was recorded at least ten times. The DNA for the CDR3 is TGTGCCAGCAGCTTAGGGGTCTCCTACGAGCAGTACTTC. It yields the protein CASSLGVSYEQYF. The chain has TRBV7-8 and TRBJ2-7; D remains ambiguous. Germline V gives CDR1 SGHVS, CDR2 FQNEAQ. The germline V and J ends were trimmed by 1 base and 0 bases, with 4 bases remaining between them. The CDR3 is 13 residues long. The full variable domain, completed using reference TRBV7-8 and TRBJ2-7, is GAGVSQSPRYKVAKRGQDVALRCDPISGHVSLFWYQQALGQGPEFLTYFQNEAQLDKSGLPSDRFFAERPEGSVSTLKIQRTQQEDSAVYLCASSLGVSYEQYFGPGTRLTVT.

This clonotype was recorded a few times. The chain carries TRBV2 and TRBJ2-7; TRBD2 matches at 8 bases. Unmatched junction bases numbered 2, after V lost 8 bases and J lost 2 bases. This CDR3 spans 12 amino acids. The germline gives CDR1 SNHLY, CDR2 FYNNEI. This chain's CDR3 is CASQRGTYEQYF. The CDR3 nucleotides read TGTGCCAGCCAGCGGGGGACCTACGAGCAGTACTTC.

The V call is TRBV12-3 or TRBV12-4, the J call TRBJ1-1; the match to TRBD1 covers 12 bases. This CDR3 is 16 amino acids long. V lost 3 bases to trimming and J lost 5 bases; unmatched junction nucleotides: 7. The CDR3 DNA reads TGTGCCAGCAGTTTCGGGACAGGGGGCGAAGGAACTGAAGCTTTCTTT. It specifies CASSFGTGGEGTEAFF.

This clonotype has a count of ten or more. The chain uses TRBV7-3 and TRBJ2-2; 7 bases map to TRBD2. Germline V gene data show CDR1 as SGHTA and CDR2 as FQGTGA. This CDR3 has 14 amino acids. With V trimmed by 5 bases and J by 3 bases, 3 bases remained unmatched. This CDR3 reads CASSPGGYTGELFF. DNA of the CDR3: TGTGCCAGCAGCCCGGGGGGTTACACCGGGGAGCTGTTTTTT.

A remark on this clonotype: One end of the junction varies from germline; a read error may be responsible. The V and J genes are TRBV28 and TRBJ1-5; the D is unclear. Germline V gives CDR1 MDHEN, CDR2 SYDVKM. This CDR3 has 13 amino acids. The CDR3 spells CAVNVRVNQPQPF. In DNA form, the CDR3 reads TGTGCCGTAAATGTACGAGTCAATCAGCCCCAGCCTTTT.

This clonotype has at least ten counts. The chain has TRBV20-1 and TRBJ2-7; 10 bases are a match to TRBD1. The V gene's germline CDR1 is DFQATT and CDR2 SNEGSKA (reference sequence). V trimming: 3 bases; J trimming: 7 bases; junction bases outside the gene matches: 15. The CDR3 has 16 residues. The DNA of the CDR3 is TGCAGTGCTAGGGCGAGAACCGGGACAGGGGCGCGGGAGCAGTACTTC. It specifies CSARARTGTGAREQYF.

The chain carries TRBV3-1 and TRBJ2-7; 10 bases line up with TRBD2. This CDR3 region has 15 residues. V lost 4 bases and J lost 4; bases outside the gene matches: 7. Germline lookup yields CDR1 LGHDT and CDR2 YNNKEL (reference sequence). CDR3 DNA: TGTGCCAGCAGCCTGTGGACTAGCGGAGGTTACGAGCAGTACTTC. This translates into CASSLWTSGGYEQYF.

This clonotype was seen at least ten times. J is TRBJ2-1 and V is TRBV27; D gene unclear. CDR1 is MNHEY, CDR2 SMNVEV, per germline (reference sequence). The CDR3 is 11 amino acids. The CDR3 loop reads CVVSRHNEQFF. The CDR3 coding sequence is TGTGTAGTTAGCCGTCACAATGAGCAGTTCTTC.

This clonotype came up many times. This chain connects TRBV28 to TRBJ1-3; 7 bases fit TRBD1. The CDR3 spans 14 residues. V lost 9 bases, J lost 0 bases, and 5 bases stayed unmatched. Germline lookup yields CDR1 MDHEN and CDR2 SYDVKM. CDR3 region: CASNRGYSGNTIYF. The DNA of the CDR3 is TGTGCCAGTAACAGGGGCTACTCTGGAAACACCATATATTTT.

This clonotype was seen repeatedly, ten times or more. The V call is TRBV19, the J call TRBJ1-5; unclear D gene. CDR3 size: 14 residues. CDR1 is LNHDA and CDR2 is SQIVND in the germline V gene (reference sequence). V lost 4 bases and J 5 bases, leaving 12 bases between the germline ends. The CDR3 here is CASSTGTGDQPQHF. The CDR3 DNA reads as TGTGCCAGTAGTACTGGAACTGGGGATCAGCCCCAGCATTTT. Full variable domain (remainder filled in from reference TRBV19 and TRBJ1-5): DGGITQSPKYLFRKEGQNVTLSCEQNLNHDAMYWYRQDPGQGLRLIYYSQIVNDFQKGDIAEGYSVSREKKESFPLTVTSAQKNPTAFYLCASSTGTGDQPQHFGDGTRLSIL.

This clonotype has at least ten counts. V gene TRBV19 combines with J gene TRBJ2-7; TRBD1 matches at 9 bases. The CDR3 totals 13 residues. From germline, CDR1 is LNHDA and CDR2 SQIVND (reference sequence). V lost 8 bases and J lost 10; bases outside the gene matches: 12. The CDR3 DNA reads TGTGCCAGTCGGGACAGGGACAGCCTGGGACAGTACTTC. Translating gives CASRDRDSLGQYF.

The chain carries TRBV18 and TRBJ1-1; unclear D gene. With 0 bases removed from V and 5 bases from J, the gap between germline ends came to 13 bases. This CDR3 has 15 amino acids. Germline V gene lookup returns CDR1 KGHSH and CDR2 LQKENI. The DNA for the CDR3 is TGTGCCAGCTCACCACCGGGCACGTTCGGAACTGAAGCTTTCTTT. It codes for CASSPPGTFGTEAFF.

This clonotype was counted many times. This rearrangement joins TRBV2 to TRBJ1-1, with TRBD1 identical over 10 bases. Germline V lookup: CDR1 SNHLY, CDR2 FYNNEI. The ends lost 7 bases at V and 0 bases at J; junction bases unmatched: 5. The CDR3 covers 15 residues. CDR3 DNA: TGTGCCAGCATTCCAGGACAGGGGGTGAACACTGAAGCTTTCTTT. Translation: CASIPGQGVNTEAFF.